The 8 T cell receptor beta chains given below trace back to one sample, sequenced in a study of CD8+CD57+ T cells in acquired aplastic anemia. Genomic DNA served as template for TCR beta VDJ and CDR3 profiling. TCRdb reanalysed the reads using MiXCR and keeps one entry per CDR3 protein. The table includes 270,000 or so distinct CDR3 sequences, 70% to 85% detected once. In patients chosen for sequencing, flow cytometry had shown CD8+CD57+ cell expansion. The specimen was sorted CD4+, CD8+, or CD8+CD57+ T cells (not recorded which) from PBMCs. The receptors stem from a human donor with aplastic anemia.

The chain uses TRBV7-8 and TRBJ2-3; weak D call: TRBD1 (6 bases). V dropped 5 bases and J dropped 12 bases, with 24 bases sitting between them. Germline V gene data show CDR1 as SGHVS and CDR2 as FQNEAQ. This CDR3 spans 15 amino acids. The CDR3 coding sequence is TGTGCCAGCAGCATCTGGACAGACGGCACAGCCATTCAGTATTTT. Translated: CASSIWTDGTAIQYF.

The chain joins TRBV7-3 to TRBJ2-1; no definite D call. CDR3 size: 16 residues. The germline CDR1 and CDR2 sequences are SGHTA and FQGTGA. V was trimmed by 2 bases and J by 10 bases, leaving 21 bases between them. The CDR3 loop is CASSLPNNTGSDEQFF. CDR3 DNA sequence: TGTGCCAGCAGCTTACCAAACAACACGGGCAGCGACGAGCAGTTCTTC.

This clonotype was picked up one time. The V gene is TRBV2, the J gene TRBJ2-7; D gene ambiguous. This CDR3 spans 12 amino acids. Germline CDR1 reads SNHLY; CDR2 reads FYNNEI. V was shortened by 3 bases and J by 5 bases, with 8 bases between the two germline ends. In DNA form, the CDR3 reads TGTGCCAGCAGTGAGTGGCTAGACGAGCAGTACTTC. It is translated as CASSEWLDEQYF.

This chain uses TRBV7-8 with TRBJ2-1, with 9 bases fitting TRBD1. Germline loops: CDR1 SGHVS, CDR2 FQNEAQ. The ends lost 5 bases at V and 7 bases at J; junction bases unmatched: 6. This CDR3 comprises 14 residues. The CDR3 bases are TGTGCCAGCAGCAGAGGGACAGGGTTGAATGAGCAGTTCTTC. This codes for CASSRGTGLNEQFF.

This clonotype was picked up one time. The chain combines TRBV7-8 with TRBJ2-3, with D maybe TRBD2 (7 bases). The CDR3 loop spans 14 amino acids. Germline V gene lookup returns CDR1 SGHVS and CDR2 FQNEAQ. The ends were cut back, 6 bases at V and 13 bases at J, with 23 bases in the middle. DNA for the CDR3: TGTGCCAGCAGTGGGCTGGGGGGGGCGAAGACTGAGTATTTT. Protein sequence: CASSGLGGAKTEYF.

Here the CDR3 reads CASSLPSLTYEQYF. The CDR3, as DNA: TGTGCCAGCAGCTTACCAAGCCTTACCTACGAGCAGTACTTC. The chain combines TRBV7-7 with TRBJ2-7; D remains ambiguous. The V and J ends lost 2 bases and 2 bases respectively, with 10 bases between them. In germline, CDR1 is SSHAT, CDR2 FNYEAQ (reference sequence). This CDR3 comprises 14 residues.

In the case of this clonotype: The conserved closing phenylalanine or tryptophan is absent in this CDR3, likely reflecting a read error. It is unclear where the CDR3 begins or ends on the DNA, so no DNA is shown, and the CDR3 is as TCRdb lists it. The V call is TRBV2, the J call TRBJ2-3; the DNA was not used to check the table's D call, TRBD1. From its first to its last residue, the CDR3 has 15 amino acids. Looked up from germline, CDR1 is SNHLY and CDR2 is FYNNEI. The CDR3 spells CASGVGGTDTQTFGS.

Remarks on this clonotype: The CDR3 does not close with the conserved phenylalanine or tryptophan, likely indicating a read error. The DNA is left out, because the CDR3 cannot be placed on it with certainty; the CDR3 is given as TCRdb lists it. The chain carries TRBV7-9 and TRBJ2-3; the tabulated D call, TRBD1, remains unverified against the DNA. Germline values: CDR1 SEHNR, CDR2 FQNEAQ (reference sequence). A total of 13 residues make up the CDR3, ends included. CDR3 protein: CASSIGTGEPLFV.